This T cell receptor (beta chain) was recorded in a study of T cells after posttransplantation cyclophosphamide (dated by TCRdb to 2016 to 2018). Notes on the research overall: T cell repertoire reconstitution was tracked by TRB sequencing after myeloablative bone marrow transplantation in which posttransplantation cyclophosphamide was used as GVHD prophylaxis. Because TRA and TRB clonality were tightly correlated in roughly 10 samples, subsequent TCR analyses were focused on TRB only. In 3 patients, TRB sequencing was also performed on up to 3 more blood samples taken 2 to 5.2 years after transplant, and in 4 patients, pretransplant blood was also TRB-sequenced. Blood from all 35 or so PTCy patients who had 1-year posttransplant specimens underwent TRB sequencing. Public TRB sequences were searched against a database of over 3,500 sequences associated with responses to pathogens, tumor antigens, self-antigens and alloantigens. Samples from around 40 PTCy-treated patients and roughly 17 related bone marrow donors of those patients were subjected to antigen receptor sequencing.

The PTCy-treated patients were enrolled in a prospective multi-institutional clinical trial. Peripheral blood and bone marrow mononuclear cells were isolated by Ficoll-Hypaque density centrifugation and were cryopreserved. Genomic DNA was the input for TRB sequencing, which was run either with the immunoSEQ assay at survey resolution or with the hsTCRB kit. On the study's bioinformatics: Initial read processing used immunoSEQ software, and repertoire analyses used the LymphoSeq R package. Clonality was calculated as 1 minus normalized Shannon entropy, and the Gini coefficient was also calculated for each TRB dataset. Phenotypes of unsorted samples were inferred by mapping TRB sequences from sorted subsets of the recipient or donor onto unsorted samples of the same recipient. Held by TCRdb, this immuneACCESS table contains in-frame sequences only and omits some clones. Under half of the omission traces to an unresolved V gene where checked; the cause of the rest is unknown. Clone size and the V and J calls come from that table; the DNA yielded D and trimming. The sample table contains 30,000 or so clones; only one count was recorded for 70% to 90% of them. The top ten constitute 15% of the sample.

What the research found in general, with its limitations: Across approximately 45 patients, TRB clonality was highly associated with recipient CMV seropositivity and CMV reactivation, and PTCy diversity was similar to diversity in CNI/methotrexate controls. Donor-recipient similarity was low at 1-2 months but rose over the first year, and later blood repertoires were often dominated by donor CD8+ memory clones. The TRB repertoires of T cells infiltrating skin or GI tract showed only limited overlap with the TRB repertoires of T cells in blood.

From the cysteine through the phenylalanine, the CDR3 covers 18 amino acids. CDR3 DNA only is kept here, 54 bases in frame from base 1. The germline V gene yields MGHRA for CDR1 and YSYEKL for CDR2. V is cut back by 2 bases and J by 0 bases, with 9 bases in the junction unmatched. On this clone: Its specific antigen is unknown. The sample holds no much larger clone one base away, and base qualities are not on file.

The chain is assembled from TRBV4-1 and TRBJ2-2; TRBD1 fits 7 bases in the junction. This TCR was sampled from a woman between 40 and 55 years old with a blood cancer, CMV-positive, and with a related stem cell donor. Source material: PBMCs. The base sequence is TGCGCCAGCAGCCAACCGTTGCCTAGGGGGCCGAACACCGGGGAGCTGTTTTTT. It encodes CASSQPLPRGPNTGELFF.